Presented here are 20 T cell receptor beta chains from one specimen sequenced in a study of blood T cell repertoires in COVID-19. Using immunoSEQ multiplex PCR, the repertoire was profiled, and TCRdb retains in-frame clones only, with some absent. The sample gives about 170,000 clones, about nine tenths of which show up once; approximately 4.9% is in the top ten. The sample was peripheral blood. The receptor source for this set is a man aged 25-45 years with COVID-19, enrolled during active disease.

In the case of this clone: The sample carries other DNA sequences with the same CDR3. The chain uses TRBV4-2 and TRBJ2-3; 11 bases agree with TRBD2. J was trimmed by 2 bases and V by 1 base; bases with no gene match: 2. The CDR3 extends over 16 amino acids. Germline CDR1 and CDR2: LGHNA and YNFKEQ. The CDR3 DNA reads as TGTGCCAGCAGCCAAGCACTAGCGGGGGTCACAGATACGCAGTATTTT. This encodes CASSQALAGVTDTQYF.

This clone showed up just once. The J gene is TRBJ2-7, the V gene TRBV21-1; TRBD2, the D gene given by the table, was not confirmed from the DNA. TRBV21-1 is reported as a pseudogene. CDR3 length: 16 amino acids. Here the CDR3 DNA reads TGTGCCAGCAGCAAAAAGTCGGACTGTAGCTCCTACGAGCAGTACTTC. Protein product: CASSKKSDCSSYEQYF.

The chain recombines TRBV19 with TRBJ2-3; 9 nucleotides match TRBD2. The CDR3 is 16 residues long. CDR1 LNHDA and CDR2 SQIVND come from the germline V gene (reference sequence). The junction had 15 bases not matched to a gene; V was cut back by 7 bases and J by 7 bases. The CDR3 DNA sequence: TGTGCCAGTACTCCTAGAGGGGCGGGGGGGCCTAATACGCAGTATTTT. Protein: CASTPRGAGGPNTQYF.

This chain joins TRBV4-2 and TRBJ2-3, with TRBD2 identical over 10 bases. The CDR3 is 20 residues long. In germline, CDR1 is LGHNA, CDR2 YNFKEQ. J was trimmed by 5 bases and V by 0 bases; bases with no gene match: 17. The CDR3 is CASSQDHLSGGPRALDTQYF. The CDR3 nucleotides read TGTGCCAGCAGCCAAGATCATCTTAGCGGGGGGCCCCGAGCCCTAGATACGCAGTATTTT.

The chain is built from TRBV4-3 and TRBJ2-3; 8 bases line up with TRBD1. In germline, CDR1 is LGHNA, CDR2 YSLEER. The V gene end was trimmed by 2 bases and the J gene end by 4 bases; junction bases not matched to a gene: 11. This CDR3 spans 17 amino acids. The CDR3 DNA sequence: TGCGCCAGCAGCCAACGCGAACCGGACAGGGCCGCAGATACGCAGTATTTT. It is translated as CASSQREPDRAADTQYF.

The chain joins TRBV7-8 to TRBJ1-6; D might be TRBD1 (6 bases). The CDR3 is made up of 13 amino acids. Germline-derived CDR1 and CDR2 are SGHVS and FQNEAQ. The V end lost 5 bases, the J end lost 7 bases, and 9 bases lay between the germline ends. In nucleotides, the CDR3 is TGTGCCAGCAGCCCGGACAGAAATTCACCCCTCCACTTT. Its protein product is CASSPDRNSPLHF.

The chain carries TRBV3-1 (or the pseudogene TRBV3-2) and TRBJ2-7; 14 bases match TRBD2. The CDR3 spans 17 residues. J was trimmed by 2 bases and V by 0 bases; bases with no gene match: 3. Germline V CDR1 and CDR2: LGHDT, YNNKEL (reference sequence). The CDR3 here is CASSQERLAGGAYEQYF. DNA for the CDR3: TGTGCCAGCAGCCAAGAACGACTAGCGGGGGGGGCCTACGAGCAGTACTTC.

The chain recombines TRBV19 with TRBJ1-5; the match to TRBD1 covers 9 bases. V shed 9 bases, J shed 5 bases, and the junction held 11 bases outside the gene matches. CDR1 LNHDA and CDR2 SQIVND come from the germline V gene (reference sequence). CDR3 length: 15 residues. The CDR3 is CASGKRDRAYQPQHF. DNA for the CDR3: TGTGCCAGCGGGAAGAGGGACAGGGCCTATCAGCCCCAGCATTTT.

The chain uses TRBV11-2 and TRBJ1-2; D unclear. Germline lookup yields CDR1 SGHAT and CDR2 FQNNGV. The germline V and J ends were trimmed by 6 bases and 3 bases, with 23 bases remaining between them. The CDR3 consists of 17 residues. This CDR3 is CASRSYKEKFRDYGYTF. The DNA of the CDR3 is TGTGCCAGCAGGTCTTATAAGGAGAAATTCCGAGACTATGGCTACACCTTC.

The chain uses TRBV7-8 and TRBJ1-1; D unclear. Trimming stripped 4 bases from V and 1 base from J, with 7 bases between. The CDR3 runs to 13 residues. Germline V gene lookup returns CDR1 SGHVS and CDR2 FQNEAQ. The CDR3 loop is CASSSGKNTEAFF. The CDR3 DNA is TGTGCCAGCAGCTCCGGGAAGAACACTGAAGCTTTCTTT.

The CDR3 loop is CASSQEGGKTYEQYF. CDR3 bases: TGTGCCAGCAGCCAAGAGGGGGGGAAAACCTACGAGCAGTACTTC. The chain combines TRBV4-2 with TRBJ2-7; 7 nucleotides line up with TRBD2. Trimming cost V 0 bases and J 2 bases; bases outside gene matches: 4. The CDR3 spans 15 residues. Germline V gives CDR1 LGHNA, CDR2 YNFKEQ.

The V call is TRBV6-2 or TRBV6-3, the J call TRBJ2-7; no clear D gene. Germline CDR1 MNHEY, CDR2 SVGEGT. Trimming shortened V by 4 bases and J by 0 bases, and 10 bases separated the two germline ends. This CDR3 comprises 14 residues. The CDR3 loop is CASSSPAISYEQYF. In DNA, the CDR3 is TGTGCCAGCAGTTCCCCAGCGATCTCCTACGAGCAGTACTTC.

V is TRBV27 and J is TRBJ2-7, with TRBD2 matching over 8 bases. V trimming: 0 bases; J trimming: 7 bases; junction bases outside the gene matches: 5. CDR1 MNHEY and CDR2 SMNVEV come from the germline V gene (reference sequence). This CDR3 region has 14 residues. CDR3 amino acids: CASSLSETSVEQYF. CDR3 nucleotide sequence: TGTGCCAGCAGTTTATCTGAGACTAGCGTGGAGCAGTACTTC.

The J gene is TRBJ2-1, the V gene TRBV27; 11 nucleotides line up with TRBD2. From germline, CDR1 is MNHEY and CDR2 SMNVEV (reference sequence). V lost 3 bases to trimming and J lost 5 bases; unmatched junction nucleotides: 3. The CDR3 contains 15 residues. The CDR3 here is CASSLTSGTHNEQFF. As DNA, the CDR3 is TGTGCCAGCAGTTTGACTAGCGGGACCCACAATGAGCAGTTCTTC.

The V gene is TRBV11-2, the J gene TRBJ2-7; D is ambiguous. This CDR3 has 13 residues. Germline values: CDR1 SGHAT, CDR2 FQNNGV. Trimming removed 3 bases from V and 3 bases from J, with 9 bases in between. The CDR3 region is CASSFSQIYEQYF. The CDR3 bases are TGTGCCAGCAGCTTCTCACAGATCTACGAGCAGTACTTC.

The chain employs TRBV18 and TRBJ1-5; 7 nucleotides match TRBD1. Germline V gene sequence: CDR1 KGHSH, CDR2 LQKENI. The CDR3 runs 16 residues. After removal of 2 bases from V and 4 bases from J, the junction contained 8 bases not matched to a gene. The CDR3 spells CASSPSAGTANQPQHF. CDR3 in DNA: TGTGCCAGCTCACCATCCGCCGGGACAGCAAATCAGCCCCAGCATTTT.

The chain links TRBV11-1 to TRBJ2-2; D uncertain. Trimming removed 1 base from V and 2 bases from J, with 8 bases in between. The CDR3 consists of 15 residues. The germline gives CDR1 SGHAT, CDR2 FQDESV (reference sequence). The CDR3 bases are TGTGCCAGCAGCTTAGACACGCCTAACACCGGGGAGCTGTTTTTT. Translated: CASSLDTPNTGELFF.

This chain's CDR3 is CASAFQGEQYF. For the CDR3, the DNA is TGCGCCAGCGCCTTCCAGGGGGAGCAGTACTTC. The genes are TRBV5-1 and TRBJ2-7; a weak D match, TRBD1 (6 bases). The CDR3 totals 11 residues. Germline CDR1 is SGHRS and CDR2 is YFSETQ. V lost 7 bases to trimming and J lost 7 bases, with 12 bases between them.

V gene TRBV25-1 combines with J gene TRBJ2-5; the D is unclear. This CDR3 has 14 amino acids. Germline lookup yields CDR1 MGHDK and CDR2 SYGVNS. Trimming took off 2 bases at V and 2 bases at J, with 9 bases between the two ends. The CDR3 DNA is TGTGCCAGCAGTGAAGAGAACTCTCAAGAGACCCAGTACTTC. Its translation: CASSEENSQETQYF.

The V gene is TRBV9, the J gene TRBJ2-5, with 7 positions matching TRBD2. This CDR3 is 15 amino acids long. Germline V gene lookup returns CDR1 SGDLS and CDR2 YYNGEE. V was pared by 0 bases and J by 5 bases, with 7 bases of the junction left unmatched. The CDR3 coding sequence is TGTGCCAGCAGCGTAGGAGGGAGGGTTTTTGAGACCCAGTACTTC. Residues: CASSVGGRVFETQYF.